This is a list of T cell receptor beta chains from one sample in a study of CD8 T cells in Susac syndrome. MiXCR was run by TCRdb on the immunoSEQ multiplex PCR reads, yielding one entry per CDR3 protein. The sample has some 120,000 distinct CDR3 sequences; roughly 94% are singletons. Sequenced sample: CD4+ T cells from PBMCs. The receptor source for this set is a human donor with multiple sclerosis. CDR3s include the opening cysteine and the closing phenylalanine or tryptophan. A D gene is named only where the DNA matches it firmly. Expanded clones are given a class, and other clones once, few, many or no size at all.

v_call	d_call	clone_size	j_call	cdr3_nt	cdr3_aa
TRBV29-1	.	.	TRBJ2-5	TGCAGCGCCGAAAAGGGGCCCCAAGAGACCCAGTACTTC	CSAEKGPQETQYF
TRBV5-1	TRBD1	once	TRBJ1-2	TGCGCCAGCAGCCAAAGCACAGACAGGGGAGGTGGCTACACCTTC	CASSQSTDRGGGYTF
TRBV18	.	.	TRBJ2-7	TGTGCCAGCTCCCCTTCAGGAGGCTACGAGCAGTACTTC	CASSPSGGYEQYF
TRBV25-1	.	.	TRBJ1-5	TGTGCCAGCAGTGGTTGGGGGGACACCTATCAGCCCCAGCATTTT	CASSGWGDTYQPQHF
TRBV7-9	.	.	TRBJ1-2	TGTGCCAGCAGCTTAGATGTCAGGCTCGAGTATGGCTACACCTTC	CASSLDVRLEYGYTF
TRBV7-9	TRBD1	.	TRBJ2-7	TGTGCCAGCAGCTTTCTCATCGGGACAGGGGGCAACGAGCAGTACTTC	CASSFLIGTGGNEQYF
TRBV5-1	.	once	TRBJ1-2	TGCGCCAGCAGCCTGGGCCCGGCAGCCCCAAATGGCTACACCTTC	CASSLGPAAPNGYTF
TRBV7-2	TRBD1	.	TRBJ1-5	TGTGCCAGCAGCTTAGGCAGGGGGCACAATCAGCCCCAGCATTTT	CASSLGRGHNQPQHF
TRBV5-1	.	.	TRBJ2-6	TGCGCCAGCAGCTGGGGCAGATCGAGTGACTCTGGGGCCAACGTCCTGACTTTC	CASSWGRSSDSGANVLTF
TRBV29-1	.	.	TRBJ1-5	TGCAGCGTTGCCAATAGCAATCAGCCCCAGCATTTT	CSVANSNQPQHF
TRBV5-4	TRBD1	.	TRBJ2-2	TGTGCCAGCAGCGCAGGGGGAGCGAACACCGGGGAGCTGTTTTTT	CASSAGGANTGELFF
TRBV29-1	TRBD2	.	TRBJ2-3	TGCAGCGTTGAATGGCCAGCGGGAGCAGATACGCAGTATTTT	CSVEWPAGADTQYF
TRBV3-1	.	.	TRBJ1-3	TGTGCCAGCAGCCAAGCGACCTCCCTAGGGACCATATATTTT	CASSQATSLGTIYF
TRBV7-9	.	.	TRBJ1-1	TGTGCCAGCAGCCCACACGATTTGAACACTGAAGCTTTCTTT	CASSPHDLNTEAFF
TRBV12-3/TRBV12-4	.	.	TRBJ2-5	TGTGCCAGCGGGAGGTACCGGCCCCAAGGGCAAGAGACCCAGTACTTC	CASGRYRPQGQETQYF
TRBV5-6	.	.	TRBJ2-1	TGTGCCAGCAGACCCGTGGGGTCGAACAATGAGCAGTTCTTC	CASRPVGSNNEQFF